This is a list of T cell receptor beta chains from one sample in a study of cytotoxic CD8 clonotypes in ibrutinib-treated CLL. The protocol was immunoSEQ multiplex PCR, while the TCRdb copy is restricted to in-frame clones and leaves out a portion. Here the sample spans 160,000 or so clones, approximately 91% being singletons. Sequenced material: PBMCs, taken at disease progression, from a patient treated with ibrutinib. Source of these receptors: a human donor with chronic lymphocytic leukemia. Both conserved end residues are part of each CDR3. Each record gives: V gene, clone size, J gene, D gene, CDR3 protein, CDR3 DNA. A D gene is named only where the DNA matches it firmly. Clone sizes are given selectively: once, few, many, or a class where the clone is expanded.

TRBV7-9	-	TRBJ2-5	-	CASSWGARREYHQETQYF	TGTGCCAGCAGCTGGGGGGCTCGAAGGGAGTACCACCAAGAGACCCAGTACTTC
TRBV6-6	-	TRBJ2-7	-	CASRPDSYEQYF	TGTGCCAGCAGACCGGACAGTTACGAGCAGTACTTC
TRBV5-1	-	TRBJ2-5	-	CASSPGQETQYF	TGCGCCAGCAGCCCAGGACAAGAGACCCAGTACTTC
TRBV19	-	TRBJ2-2	TRBD1	CASSRRGTGSNTGELFF	TGTGCCAGTAGTAGAAGAGGGACAGGAAGCAACACCGGGGAGCTGTTTTTT
TRBV19	-	TRBJ1-4	-	CASTPLGSGSEKLFF	TGTGCCAGTACCCCACTTGGGTCTGGGAGCGAAAAACTGTTTTTT
TRBV27	-	TRBJ2-1	TRBD2	CASSLLGEGRNEQFF	TGTGCCAGCAGTTTATTGGGGGAGGGCCGCAATGAGCAGTTCTTC
TRBV7-3	-	TRBJ1-1	TRBD1	CASSPTGETEAFF	TGTGCCAGCAGCCCCACAGGGGAAACTGAAGCTTTCTTT
TRBV2	-	TRBJ2-1	-	CASSDWGTYNEQFF	TGTGCCAGCAGTGATTGGGGGACCTACAATGAGCAGTTCTTC
TRBV19	-	TRBJ1-3	TRBD1	CASSIPGQGNTIYF	TGTGCCAGTAGTATACCGGGACAGGGAAACACCATATATTTT
TRBV7-3	-	TRBJ2-3	-	CASSPPATDTQYF	TGTGCCAGCAGCCCCCCGGCCACAGATACGCAGTATTTT
TRBV15	-	TRBJ2-2	TRBD2	CATSRVTSGALGELFF	TGTGCCACCAGCAGAGTGACTAGCGGAGCGCTCGGGGAGCTGTTTTTT
TRBV7-3	-	TRBJ2-5	-	CASSFNRDVETQYF	TGTGCCAGCAGCTTCAACCGGGACGTAGAGACCCAGTACTTC
TRBV6-1	-	TRBJ1-4	-	CASSEVGTLSEEKLFF	TGTGCCAGCAGTGAAGTCGGGACTTTATCAGAGGAAAAACTGTTTTTT
TRBV4-1	few	TRBJ1-2	TRBD1	CASSPPGQANYGYTF	TGCGCCAGCAGCCCGCCTGGACAGGCCAACTATGGCTACACCTTC
TRBV15	-	TRBJ2-7	-	CATKGRFSSYEQYF	TGTGCCACCAAGGGACGGTTCAGCTCCTACGAGCAGTACTTC
TRBV7-6	-	TRBJ2-7	TRBD2	CASSPGGAGYEQYF	TGTGCCAGCAGCCCGGGGGGGGCGGGCTACGAGCAGTACTTC
TRBV4-3	-	TRBJ2-7	-	CASSQKTEYEQYF	TGCGCCAGCAGCCAAAAGACAGAATACGAGCAGTACTTC
TRBV19	-	TRBJ1-5	TRBD1	CASSRGGGQGNPRVQPQHF	TGTGCCAGTAGTCGAGGGGGGGGACAGGGAAATCCTCGGGTACAGCCCCAGCATTTT
TRBV18	-	TRBJ2-1	TRBD2	CASSQPGGGSYNEQFF	TGTGCCAGCTCACAACCCGGGGGGGGTTCCTACAATGAGCAGTTCTTC
TRBV11-2	-	TRBJ2-7	TRBD1	CASSDTGGPRYEQYF	TGTGCCAGCAGCGATACAGGGGGTCCCCGCTACGAGCAGTACTTC
TRBV5-1	-	TRBJ2-7	-	CASSPRGYSYEQYF	TGCGCCAGCAGCCCGAGGGGGTACTCCTACGAGCAGTACTTC
TRBV9	-	TRBJ1-1	-	CASSVGEGTDEAFF	TGTGCCAGCAGCGTAGGTGAGGGGACGGATGAAGCTTTCTTT
TRBV7-8	-	TRBJ2-7	-	CASSLSLSYEQYF	TGTGCCAGCAGCTTAAGTCTTTCCTACGAGCAGTACTTC
TRBV28	-	TRBJ1-1	TRBD1	CASSGQTGGTEAFF	TGTGCCAGCAGTGGACAGACAGGGGGAACTGAAGCTTTCTTT
TRBV7-2	-	TRBJ2-7	-	CASSPAPGQFYEQYF	TGTGCCAGCAGCCCGGCCCCCGGACAGTTCTACGAGCAGTACTTC
TRBV21-1	-	TRBJ2-7	-	CANKRGHLDEQYF	TGTGCCAACAAGCGGGGGCATTTGGACGAGCAGTACTTC
TRBV5-4	-	TRBJ2-5	-	CASSLYSRWETQYF	TGTGCCAGCAGCTTGTATTCTAGATGGGAGACCCAGTACTTC
TRBV7-2	-	TRBJ1-4	-	CASSPGNEKLFF	TGTGCCAGCAGCCCAGGAAATGAAAAACTGTTTTTT
TRBV28	-	TRBJ1-3	-	CASSLGGISGNTIYF	TGTGCCAGCAGTTTAGGGGGAATCTCTGGAAACACCATATATTTT
TRBV5-1	once	TRBJ2-3	-	CASSVSGHDTDTQYF	TGCGCCAGCAGTGTATCGGGACACGACACAGATACGCAGTATTTT
TRBV5-1	-	TRBJ2-7	-	CASSLEPGSTYEQYF	TGCGCCAGCAGCTTAGAACCAGGTAGCACCTACGAGCAGTACTTC
TRBV27	-	TRBJ2-1	TRBD1	CASSPPGTGGNEQFF	TGTGCCAGCAGTCCCCCCGGGACAGGGGGCAATGAGCAGTTCTTC
TRBV6-1	-	TRBJ2-3	TRBD1	CASTYRDRGSDTQYF	TGTGCCAGCACATACCGGGACAGGGGATCAGATACGCAGTATTTT
TRBV2	-	TRBJ2-7	TRBD2	CASQAGGSHEQYF	TGTGCCAGCCAAGCGGGCGGGAGCCACGAGCAGTACTTC
TRBV7-2	-	TRBJ1-2	-	CASSPLGGAGGYTF	TGTGCCAGCAGCCCATTGGGGGGGGCCGGTGGCTACACCTTC
TRBV5-4	-	TRBJ2-1	TRBD1	CASTTGRLGYEQFF	TGTGCCAGCACGACAGGGCGCCTTGGGTATGAGCAGTTCTTC
TRBV5-6	-	TRBJ2-7	TRBD1	CASSPNRDRGSYEQYF	TGTGCCAGCAGCCCTAACCGGGACAGGGGTTCCTACGAGCAGTACTTC
TRBV7-3	-	TRBJ2-1	TRBD2	CASSPSGSSHNEQFF	TGTGCCAGCAGCCCCAGCGGGAGTTCCCACAATGAGCAGTTCTTC
TRBV5-1	-	TRBJ2-4	-	CASSQETRSLAKNIQYF	TGCGCCAGCAGCCAGGAGACAAGAAGTTTAGCCAAAAACATTCAGTACTTC
TRBV20-1	-	TRBJ2-7	-	CSAGSYEQYF	TGCAGTGCCGGCTCCTACGAGCAGTACTTC
TRBV28	few	TRBJ1-3	-	CASSFASGNTIYF	TGTGCCAGCAGTTTTGCGTCAGGAAACACCATATATTTT
TRBV12-5	-	TRBJ2-1	-	CASGLVRTNEQFF	TGTGCTAGTGGTTTGGTACGTACAAATGAGCAGTTCTTC
TRBV7-8	-	TRBJ1-4	-	CASSTAGVRSEKLFF	TGTGCCAGCAGCACCGCGGGGGTTAGGAGTGAAAAACTGTTTTTT
TRBV7-7	-	TRBJ1-4	TRBD1	CASSYGTGRANEKLFF	TGTGCCAGCAGCTACGGGACAGGGAGGGCTAATGAAAAACTGTTTTTT
TRBV7-6	-	TRBJ2-1	-	CASSLAAPSNEQFF	TGTGCCAGCAGCTTAGCTGCTCCAAGCAATGAGCAGTTCTTC